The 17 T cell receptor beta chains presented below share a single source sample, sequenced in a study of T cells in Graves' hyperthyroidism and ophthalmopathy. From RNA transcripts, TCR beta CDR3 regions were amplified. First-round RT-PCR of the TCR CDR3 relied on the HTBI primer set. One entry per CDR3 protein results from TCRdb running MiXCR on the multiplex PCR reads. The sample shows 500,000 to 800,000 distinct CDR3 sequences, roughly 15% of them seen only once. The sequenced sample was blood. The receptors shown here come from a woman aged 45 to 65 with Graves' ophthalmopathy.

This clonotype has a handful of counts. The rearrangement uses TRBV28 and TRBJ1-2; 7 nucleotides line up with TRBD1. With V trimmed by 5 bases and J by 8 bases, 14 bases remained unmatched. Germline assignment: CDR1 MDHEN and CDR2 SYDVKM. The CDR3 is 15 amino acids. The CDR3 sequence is CASSISPRQGGGYTF. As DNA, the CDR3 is TGTGCCAGCAGTATAAGCCCCCGACAGGGTGGAGGCTACACCTTC.

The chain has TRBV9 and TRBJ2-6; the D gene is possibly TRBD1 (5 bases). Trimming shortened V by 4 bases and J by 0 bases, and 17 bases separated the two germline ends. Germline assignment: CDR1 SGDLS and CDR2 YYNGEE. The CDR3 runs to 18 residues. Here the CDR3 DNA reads TGTGCCAGCAGCACAGGCAGCAGAAACCCCTCTGGGGCCAACGTCCTGACTTTC. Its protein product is CASSTGSRNPSGANVLTF.

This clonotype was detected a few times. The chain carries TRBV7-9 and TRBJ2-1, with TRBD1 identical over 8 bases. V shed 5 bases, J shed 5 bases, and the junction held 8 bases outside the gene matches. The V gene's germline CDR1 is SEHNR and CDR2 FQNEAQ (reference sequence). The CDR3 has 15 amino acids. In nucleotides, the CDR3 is TGTGCCAGCAGCCAATCCGGACAGGGCCACAATGAGCAGTTCTTC. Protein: CASSQSGQGHNEQFF.

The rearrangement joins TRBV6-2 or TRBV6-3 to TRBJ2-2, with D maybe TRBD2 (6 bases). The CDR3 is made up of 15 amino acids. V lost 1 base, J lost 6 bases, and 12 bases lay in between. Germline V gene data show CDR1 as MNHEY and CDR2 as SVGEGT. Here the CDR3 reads CASSYLEGRAGELFF. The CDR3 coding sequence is TGTGCCAGCAGTTACTTGGAGGGTAGGGCCGGGGAGCTGTTTTTT.

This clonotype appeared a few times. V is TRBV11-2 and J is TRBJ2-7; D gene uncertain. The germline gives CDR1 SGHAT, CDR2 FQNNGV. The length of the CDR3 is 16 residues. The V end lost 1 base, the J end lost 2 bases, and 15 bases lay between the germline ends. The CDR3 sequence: CASSLVRTRPPYEQYF. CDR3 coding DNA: TGTGCCAGCAGCTTAGTTCGTACTCGCCCCCCCTACGAGCAGTACTTC. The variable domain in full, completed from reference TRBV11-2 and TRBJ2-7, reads EAGVAQSPRYKIIEKRQSVAFWCNPISGHATLYWYQQILGQGPKLLIQFQNNGVVDDSQLPKDRFSAERLKGVDSTLKIQPAKLEDSAVYLCASSLVRTRPPYEQYFGPGTRLTVT.

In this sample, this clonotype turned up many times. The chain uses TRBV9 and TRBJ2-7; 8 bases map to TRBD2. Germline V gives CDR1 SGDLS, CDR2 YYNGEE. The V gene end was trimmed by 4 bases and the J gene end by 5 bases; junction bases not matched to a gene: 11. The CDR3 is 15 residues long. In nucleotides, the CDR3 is TGTGCCAGCAGCTTCTCTGGGACTAGAATACACGAGCAGTACTTC. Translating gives CASSFSGTRIHEQYF.

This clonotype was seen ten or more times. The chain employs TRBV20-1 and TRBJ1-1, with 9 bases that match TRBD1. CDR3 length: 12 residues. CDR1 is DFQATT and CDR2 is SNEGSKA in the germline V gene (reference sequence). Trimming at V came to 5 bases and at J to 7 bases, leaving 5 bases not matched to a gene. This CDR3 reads CSAGQGNSEAFF. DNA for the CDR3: TGCAGTGCTGGACAGGGGAATAGTGAAGCTTTCTTT.

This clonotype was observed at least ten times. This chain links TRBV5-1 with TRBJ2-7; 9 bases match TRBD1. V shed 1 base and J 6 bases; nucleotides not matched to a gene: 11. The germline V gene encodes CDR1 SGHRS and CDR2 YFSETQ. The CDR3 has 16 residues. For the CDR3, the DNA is TGCGCCAGCAGCTTGATCCCGGGACAGGGTTCTAGCGAGCAGTACTTC. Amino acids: CASSLIPGQGSSEQYF.

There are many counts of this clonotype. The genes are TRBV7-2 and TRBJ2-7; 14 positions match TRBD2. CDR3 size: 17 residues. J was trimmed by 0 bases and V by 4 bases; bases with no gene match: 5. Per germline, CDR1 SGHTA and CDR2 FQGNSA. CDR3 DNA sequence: TGTGCCAGCAGCTCGACTAGCGGGAGGGGGAGCTCCTACGAGCAGTACTTC. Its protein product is CASSSTSGRGSSYEQYF.

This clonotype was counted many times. In DNA form, the CDR3 reads TGTGCCAGCAGTTTCCTGACGACAGGGGGCAACTATGGCTACACCTTC. The encoded protein is CASSFLTTGGNYGYTF. The genes are TRBV27 and TRBJ1-2; TRBD1 matches 10 bases. In germline, CDR1 is MNHEY, CDR2 SMNVEV (reference sequence). The J segment lost 2 bases and the V segment lost 3 bases, leaving 6 bases of the junction unmatched. The CDR3 length is 16 residues.

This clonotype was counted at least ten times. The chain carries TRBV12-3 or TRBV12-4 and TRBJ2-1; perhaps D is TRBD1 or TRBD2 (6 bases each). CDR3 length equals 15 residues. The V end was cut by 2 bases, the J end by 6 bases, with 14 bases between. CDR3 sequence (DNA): TGTGCCAGCAGTTTAACGGGGGCGCCTCTCAATGAGCAGTTCTTC. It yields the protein CASSLTGAPLNEQFF.

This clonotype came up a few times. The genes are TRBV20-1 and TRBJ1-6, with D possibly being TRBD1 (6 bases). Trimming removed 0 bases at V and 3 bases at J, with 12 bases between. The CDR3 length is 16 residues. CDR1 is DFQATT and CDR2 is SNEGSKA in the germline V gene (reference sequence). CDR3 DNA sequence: TGCAGTGCTAGAGATGGGGTAGGGGGCTATAATTCACCCCTCCACTTT. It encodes CSARDGVGGYNSPLHF.

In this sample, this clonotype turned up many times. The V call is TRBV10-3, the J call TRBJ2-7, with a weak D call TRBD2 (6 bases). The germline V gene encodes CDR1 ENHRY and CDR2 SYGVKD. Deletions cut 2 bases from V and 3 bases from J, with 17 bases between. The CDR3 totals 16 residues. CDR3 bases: TGTGCCATCAGTGAGGTCGCGGGATTTATGGTCTACGAGCAGTACTTC. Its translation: CAISEVAGFMVYEQYF.

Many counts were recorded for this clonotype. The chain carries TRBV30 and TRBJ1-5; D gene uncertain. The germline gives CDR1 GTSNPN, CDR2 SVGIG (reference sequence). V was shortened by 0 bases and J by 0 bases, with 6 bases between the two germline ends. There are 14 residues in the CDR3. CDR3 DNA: TGTGCCTGGAGTGTGTGGGGTAGCAATCAGCCCCAGCATTTT. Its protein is CAWSVWGSNQPQHF.

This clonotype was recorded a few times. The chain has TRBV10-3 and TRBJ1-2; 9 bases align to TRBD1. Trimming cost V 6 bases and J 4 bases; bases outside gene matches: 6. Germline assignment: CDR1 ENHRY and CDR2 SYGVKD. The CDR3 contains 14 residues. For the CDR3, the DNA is TGTGCCATCAGACCGGGACAGGGTGGCTATGGCTACACCTTC. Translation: CAIRPGQGGYGYTF.

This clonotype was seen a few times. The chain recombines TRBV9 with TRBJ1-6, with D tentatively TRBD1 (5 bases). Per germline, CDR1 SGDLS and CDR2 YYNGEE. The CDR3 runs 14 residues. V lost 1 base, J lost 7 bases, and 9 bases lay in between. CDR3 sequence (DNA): TGTGCCAGCAGCGTACACAGGACGAATTCACCCCTCCACTTT. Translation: CASSVHRTNSPLHF.

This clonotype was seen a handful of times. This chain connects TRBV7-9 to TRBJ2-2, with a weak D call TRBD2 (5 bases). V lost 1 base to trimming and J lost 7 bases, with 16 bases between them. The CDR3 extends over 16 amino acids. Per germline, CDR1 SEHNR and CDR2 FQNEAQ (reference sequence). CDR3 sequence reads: CASSLVPSRSGGELFF. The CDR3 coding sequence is TGTGCCAGCAGCTTAGTTCCTAGCCGGAGCGGCGGGGAGCTGTTTTTT. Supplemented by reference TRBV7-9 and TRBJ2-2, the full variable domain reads DTGVSQNPRHKITKRGQNVTFRCDPISEHNRLYWYRQTLGQGPEFLTYFQNEAQLEKSRLLSDRFSAERPKGSFSTLEIQRTEQGDSAMYLCASSLVPSRSGGELFFGEGSRLTVL.